This TCR beta chain was observed in a study of regulatory T cells in long-lasting Graves disease. The time point here: newly diagnosed GD, antithyroid drugs for less than 3 months. The authors made the TCR library using RNA they extracted from PBMCs. CDR3 regions were amplified by Arm-PCR using iRepertoire HTBI primers to build TCR beta libraries. MiXCR was run by TCRdb on the multiplex PCR reads, yielding one entry per CDR3 protein. The table includes fewer than 650,000 distinct CDR3 sequences, roughly 15% detected once. Germline V gene data show CDR1 as SGHAT and CDR2 as FQNNGV. This CDR3 is built from 17 residues. V trimming: 4 bases; J trimming: 1 base; junction bases outside the gene matches: 10. This clonotype was seen at least ten times. This same sample was also part of a study on T cells in Graves' hyperthyroidism and ophthalmopathy.

This TCR was recovered from a woman in her thirties with Graves disease. This sample comprised peripheral blood mononuclear cells (PBMCs), obtained at new diagnosis, from a patient treated with antithyroid drugs. The chain carries TRBV11-2 and TRBJ1-1; 9 positions match TRBD1. CDR3 protein: CASSSPGQGLSNTEAFF. In DNA, the CDR3 is TGTGCCAGCAGCTCCCCGGGACAGGGCCTCTCGAACACTGAAGCTTTCTTT. Combining the CDR3 with reference TRBV11-2 and TRBJ1-1 gives the whole variable domain EAGVAQSPRYKIIEKRQSVAFWCNPISGHATLYWYQQILGQGPKLLIQFQNNGVVDDSQLPKDRFSAERLKGVDSTLKIQPAKLEDSAVYLCASSSPGQGLSNTEAFFGQGTRLTVV.